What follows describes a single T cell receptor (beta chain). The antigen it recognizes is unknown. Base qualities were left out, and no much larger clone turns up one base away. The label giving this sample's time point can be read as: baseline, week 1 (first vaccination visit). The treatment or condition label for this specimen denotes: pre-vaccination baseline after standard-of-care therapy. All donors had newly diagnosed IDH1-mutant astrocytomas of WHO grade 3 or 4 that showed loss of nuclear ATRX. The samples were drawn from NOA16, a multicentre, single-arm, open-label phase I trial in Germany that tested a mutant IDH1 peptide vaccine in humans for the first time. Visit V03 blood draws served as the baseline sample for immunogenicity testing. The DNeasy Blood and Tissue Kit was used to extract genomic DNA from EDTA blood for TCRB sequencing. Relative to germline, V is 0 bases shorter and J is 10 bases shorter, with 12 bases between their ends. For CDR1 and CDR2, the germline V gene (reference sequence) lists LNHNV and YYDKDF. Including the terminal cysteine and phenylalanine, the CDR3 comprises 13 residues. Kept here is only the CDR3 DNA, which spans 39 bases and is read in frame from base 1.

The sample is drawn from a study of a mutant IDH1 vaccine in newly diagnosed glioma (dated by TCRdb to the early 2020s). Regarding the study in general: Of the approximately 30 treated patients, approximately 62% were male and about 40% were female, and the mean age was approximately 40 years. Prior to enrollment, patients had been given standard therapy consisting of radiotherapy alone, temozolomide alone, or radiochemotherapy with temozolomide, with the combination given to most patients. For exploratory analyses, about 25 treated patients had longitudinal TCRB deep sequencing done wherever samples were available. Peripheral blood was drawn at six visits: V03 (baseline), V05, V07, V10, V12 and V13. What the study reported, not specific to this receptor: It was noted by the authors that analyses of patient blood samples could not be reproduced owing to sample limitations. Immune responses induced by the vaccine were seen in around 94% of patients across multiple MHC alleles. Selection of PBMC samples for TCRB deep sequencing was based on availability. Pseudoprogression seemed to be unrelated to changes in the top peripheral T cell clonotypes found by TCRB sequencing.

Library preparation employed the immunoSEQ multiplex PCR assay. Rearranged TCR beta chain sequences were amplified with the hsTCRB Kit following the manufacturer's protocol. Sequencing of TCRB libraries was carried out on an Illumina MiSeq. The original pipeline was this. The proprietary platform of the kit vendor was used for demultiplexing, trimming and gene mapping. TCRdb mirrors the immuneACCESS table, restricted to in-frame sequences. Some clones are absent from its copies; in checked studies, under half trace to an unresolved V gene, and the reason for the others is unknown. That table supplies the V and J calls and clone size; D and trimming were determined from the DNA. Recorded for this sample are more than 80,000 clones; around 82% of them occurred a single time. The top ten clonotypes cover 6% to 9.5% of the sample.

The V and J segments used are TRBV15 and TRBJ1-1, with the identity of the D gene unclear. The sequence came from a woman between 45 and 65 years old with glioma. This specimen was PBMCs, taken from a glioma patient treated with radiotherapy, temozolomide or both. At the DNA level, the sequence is TGTGCCACCAGCAGAGATCCTGAATTTGTAGCTTTCTTT. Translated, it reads CATSRDPEFVAFF. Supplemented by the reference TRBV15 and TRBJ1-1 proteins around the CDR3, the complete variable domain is DAMVIQNPRYQVTQFGKPVTLSCSQTLNHNVMYWYQQKSSQAPKLLFHYYDKDFNNEADTPDNFQSRRPNTSFCFLDIRSPGLGDTAMYLCATSRDPEFVAFFGQGTRLTVV.